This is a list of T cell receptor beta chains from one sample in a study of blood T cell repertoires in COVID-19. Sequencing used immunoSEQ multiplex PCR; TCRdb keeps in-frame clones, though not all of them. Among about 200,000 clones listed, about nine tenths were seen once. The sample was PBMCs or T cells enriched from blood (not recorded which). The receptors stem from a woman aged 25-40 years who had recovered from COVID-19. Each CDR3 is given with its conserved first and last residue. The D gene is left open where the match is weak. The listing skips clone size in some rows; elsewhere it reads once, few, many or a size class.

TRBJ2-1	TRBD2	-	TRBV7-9	TGTGCCAGCAGCCTTAGCGGGAGTCCGTACAATGAGCAGTTCTTC	CASSLSGSPYNEQFF
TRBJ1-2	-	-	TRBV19	TGTGCCAGTAGTATAGTGTCGGGGGGTGGCTACACCTTC	CASSIVSGGGYTF
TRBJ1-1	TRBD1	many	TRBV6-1	TGTGCCAGCAGTGAAGAAGGACAGGGGTCCACTGAAGCTTTCTTT	CASSEEGQGSTEAFF
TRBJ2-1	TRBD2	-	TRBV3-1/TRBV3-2	TGTGCCAGCAGCCCCGGACTAGCTGAATCCTACAATGAGCAGTTCTTC	CASSPGLAESYNEQFF
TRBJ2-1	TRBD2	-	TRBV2	TGTGCCAGCAGTGAAGGGACTAGCGGGGGCGTCAAGCAGTTCTTC	CASSEGTSGGVKQFF
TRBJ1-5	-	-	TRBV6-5	TGTGCCAGCAGTTACTCAGACAGTCCTAATCAGCCCCAGCATTTT	CASSYSDSPNQPQHF
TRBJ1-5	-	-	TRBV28	TGTGCCAGCAGCCCCCCGGGCAGGGGAGCAGGGCAGCCCCAGCATTTT	CASSPPGRGAGQPQHF
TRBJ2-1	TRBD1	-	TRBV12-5	TGTGCTAGTGGTTTTCCACAGGGGAGCTCCTACAATGAGCAGTTCTTC	CASGFPQGSSYNEQFF
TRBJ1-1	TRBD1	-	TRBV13	TGTGCCAGCAGCATTGGGACAGGGTTGAACACTGAAGCTTTCTTT	CASSIGTGLNTEAFF
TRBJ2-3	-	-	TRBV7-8	TGTGCCAGCTATAGGGGTAGGGATGCTGCAGGCACAGATACGCAGTATTTT	CASYRGRDAAGTDTQYF
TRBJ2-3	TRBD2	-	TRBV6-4	TGTGCCAGCAGTGAAGTAGCGGGGGGGCTAGATACGCAGTATTTT	CASSEVAGGLDTQYF
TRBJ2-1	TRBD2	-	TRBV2	TGTGCCAGCAGTGAACTAGCGGGAGAGCGCAATGAGCAGTTCTTC	CASSELAGERNEQFF
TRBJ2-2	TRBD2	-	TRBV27	TGTGCCAGCAGGAGATCTAGCGGGAGGGCCACCGGGGAGCTGTTTTTT	CASRRSSGRATGELFF
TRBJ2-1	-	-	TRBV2	TGTGCCAGCACCAAACAGGGTAGCTCCTACAATGAGCAGTTCTTC	CASTKQGSSYNEQFF
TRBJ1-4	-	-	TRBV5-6	TGTGCCAGCAGCCGGACAGTTAATGAAAAACTGTTTTTT	CASSRTVNEKLFF
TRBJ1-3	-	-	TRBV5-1	TGCGCCAGCAGCTTGAGCCTCTCTGGAAACACCATATATTTT	CASSLSLSGNTIYF
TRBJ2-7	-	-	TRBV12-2	TGTGCAAGTCGCTTAGCCAGACTAGCGGGAGAATCCTACGAGCAGTACTTC	CASRLARLAGESYEQYF
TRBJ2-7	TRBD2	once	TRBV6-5	TGTGCCAGCCGGGACTATATTACCTCCTACGAGCAGTACTTC	CASRDYITSYEQYF
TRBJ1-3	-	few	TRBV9	TGTGCCAGCAGCCCGAGCCGGGTTGGAAACACCATATATTTT	CASSPSRVGNTIYF
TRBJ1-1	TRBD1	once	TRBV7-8	TGTGCCAGCAGCGCCGGACAGGGGCACACTGAAGCTTTCTTT	CASSAGQGHTEAFF
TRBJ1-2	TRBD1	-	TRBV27	TGTGCCAGCAGCCCAGACAGGGGTAGATATGGCTACACCTTC	CASSPDRGRYGYTF
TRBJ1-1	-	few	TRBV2	TGTGCCAGCAGCCCTGTTACAGCAAACACTGAAGCTTTCTTT	CASSPVTANTEAFF
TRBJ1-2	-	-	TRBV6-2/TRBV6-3	TGTGCCAGCAGCGAGCTCTATGGCTACACCTTC	CASSELYGYTF